Listed below are T cell receptor beta chains from one sample, sequenced in a study of cytomegalovirus exposure and HLA in healthy donors. The data were produced by immunoSEQ multiplex PCR, yet TCRdb's version contains in-frame clones alone and is incomplete. The table has some 190,000 clones, approximately 80% seen once; the top ten hold 0.95% to 1.5%. The sequenced material came from PBMCs. The receptor source for this set is a boy under 10 years old in good health and CMV-seronegative. The CDR3 runs from the conserved cysteine through the conserved F or W. The D gene is left open where the match is weak. The listing skips clone size in some rows; elsewhere it reads once, few, many or a size class.

j_call: TRBJ2-7
v_call: TRBV27
d_call: -
clone_size: -
cdr3_nt: TGTGCCAGCAGTTTACACCTAGCATACGAGCAGTACTTC
cdr3_aa: CASSLHLAYEQYF

j_call: TRBJ2-1
v_call: TRBV5-1
d_call: TRBD1
clone_size: -
cdr3_nt: TGCGCCAGCAGCGCCTGGACAGGGGGCCACTACAATGAGCAGTTCTTC
cdr3_aa: CASSAWTGGHYNEQFF

j_call: TRBJ1-2
v_call: TRBV27
d_call: -
clone_size: once
cdr3_nt: TGTGCCAGCAGTTTAAAGGTTTCAGGTGGCTACACCTTC
cdr3_aa: CASSLKVSGGYTF

j_call: TRBJ2-2
v_call: TRBV2
d_call: TRBD2
clone_size: once
cdr3_nt: TGTGCCAGCAGCCCGACTAGCGGGAGCTACACCGGGGAGCTGTTTTTT
cdr3_aa: CASSPTSGSYTGELFF

j_call: TRBJ1-1
v_call: TRBV6-5
d_call: TRBD1
clone_size: -
cdr3_nt: TGTGCCAGCCGGACAGGGGGATACACTGAAGCTTTCTTT
cdr3_aa: CASRTGGYTEAFF

j_call: TRBJ2-5
v_call: TRBV14
d_call: -
clone_size: -
cdr3_nt: TGTGCCAGCAGCCACAACGGTCAAGAGACCCAGTACTTC
cdr3_aa: CASSHNGQETQYF

j_call: TRBJ1-1
v_call: TRBV19
d_call: -
clone_size: few
cdr3_nt: TGTGCCAGTAGTATCCGGCAGGGTGTGCGGGCTTTCTTT
cdr3_aa: CASSIRQGVRAFF

j_call: TRBJ2-7
v_call: TRBV5-1
d_call: TRBD2
clone_size: -
cdr3_nt: TGCGCCAGCAGCAGGACTAGCGCCACCTACGAGCAGTACTTC
cdr3_aa: CASSRTSATYEQYF

j_call: TRBJ2-1
v_call: TRBV2
d_call: -
clone_size: few
cdr3_nt: TGTGCCAGCACCGAAGGAGAGTACAATGAGCAGTTCTTC
cdr3_aa: CASTEGEYNEQFF

j_call: TRBJ2-5
v_call: TRBV7-2
d_call: -
clone_size: -
cdr3_nt: TGTGCCAGCAGCCCAGTTGCGGGGACCCAGTACTTC
cdr3_aa: CASSPVAGTQYF

j_call: TRBJ1-1
v_call: TRBV5-1
d_call: -
clone_size: once
cdr3_nt: TGCGCCAGCAGCTCTAACGACAGATTGAACACTGAAGCTTTCTTT
cdr3_aa: CASSSNDRLNTEAFF

j_call: TRBJ1-1
v_call: TRBV29-1
d_call: TRBD1
clone_size: -
cdr3_nt: TGCAGCGGGGACAGACTAACTGAAGCTTTCTTT
cdr3_aa: CSGDRLTEAFF

j_call: TRBJ1-2
v_call: TRBV20-1
d_call: -
clone_size: -
cdr3_nt: TGCACCTCTGATGGCTACACCTTC
cdr3_aa: CTSDGYTF

j_call: TRBJ2-2
v_call: TRBV27
d_call: TRBD2
clone_size: -
cdr3_nt: TGTGCCAGCAGCCCGGGGGGTAATACCGGGGAGCTGTTTTTT
cdr3_aa: CASSPGGNTGELFF

j_call: TRBJ2-7
v_call: TRBV4-2
d_call: TRBD1
clone_size: -
cdr3_nt: TGTGCCAGCAGCCAAGCCGGGACAGGGGTCGGCGAGCAGTACTTC
cdr3_aa: CASSQAGTGVGEQYF

j_call: TRBJ2-3
v_call: TRBV14
d_call: -
clone_size: -
cdr3_nt: TGTGCCAGCAGCCACGTCCCAGATACGCAGTATTTT
cdr3_aa: CASSHVPDTQYF

j_call: TRBJ1-6
v_call: TRBV9
d_call: -
clone_size: -
cdr3_nt: TGTGCCAGCAGCGTAAGGGGGGGTCAATCACCCCTCCACTTT
cdr3_aa: CASSVRGGQSPLHF

j_call: TRBJ1-1
v_call: TRBV28
d_call: TRBD1
clone_size: -
cdr3_nt: TGTGCCAGCAGTTTAGGGACAGCGACCAAAACTGAAGCTTTCTTT
cdr3_aa: CASSLGTATKTEAFF

j_call: TRBJ1-1
v_call: TRBV7-6
d_call: -
clone_size: -
cdr3_nt: TGTGCCAGCAGCTTAGAGGGGCATGAAGCTTTCTTT
cdr3_aa: CASSLEGHEAFF

j_call: TRBJ1-1
v_call: TRBV19
d_call: -
clone_size: once
cdr3_nt: TGTGCCAGTAGGAAGGTTCAGGGCCTGAACACTGAAGCTTTCTTT
cdr3_aa: CASRKVQGLNTEAFF

j_call: TRBJ2-1
v_call: TRBV4-2
d_call: TRBD2
clone_size: -
cdr3_nt: TGTGCCAGCAGCCAAGATGCGCCCAAACTAGCGGGAGGCGGAAATGAGCAGTTCTTC
cdr3_aa: CASSQDAPKLAGGGNEQFF

j_call: TRBJ1-1
v_call: TRBV10-3
d_call: TRBD1
clone_size: -
cdr3_nt: TGTGCCATCAGGGCAGAAGGGGGCCAGAACACTGAAGCTTTCTTT
cdr3_aa: CAIRAEGGQNTEAFF

j_call: TRBJ2-7
v_call: TRBV4-3
d_call: -
clone_size: few
cdr3_nt: TGCGCCAGCAGCCAAGGGCGGGCGGAGGGCGAAGGGTACGAGCAGTACTTC
cdr3_aa: CASSQGRAEGEGYEQYF

j_call: TRBJ1-5
v_call: TRBV6-1
d_call: TRBD1
clone_size: few
cdr3_nt: TGTGCCAGCACCTTGGGACAGGGGGCGATTCAGCCCCAGCATTTT
cdr3_aa: CASTLGQGAIQPQHF

j_call: TRBJ1-4
v_call: TRBV4-3
d_call: TRBD1
clone_size: -
cdr3_nt: TGCGCCAGCAGCCTAACCGGGACAGACAATGAAAAACTGTTTTTT
cdr3_aa: CASSLTGTDNEKLFF

j_call: TRBJ1-2
v_call: TRBV6-1
d_call: -
clone_size: -
cdr3_nt: TGTGCCAGCACAGGAACTAACTATGGCTACACCTTC
cdr3_aa: CASTGTNYGYTF

j_call: TRBJ1-2
v_call: TRBV6-1
d_call: -
clone_size: -
cdr3_nt: TGTGCCAGCAGTGAGGGGACTGTTTATGGCTACACCTTC
cdr3_aa: CASSEGTVYGYTF

j_call: TRBJ2-2
v_call: TRBV9
d_call: TRBD2
clone_size: -
cdr3_nt: TGTGCCAGCAGCGTGGGGGGGGCGAACACCGGGGAGCTGTTTTTT
cdr3_aa: CASSVGGANTGELFF

j_call: TRBJ1-2
v_call: TRBV2
d_call: -
clone_size: -
cdr3_nt: TGTGCCAGCAGCTGGCCCCAGGCGTCCAACTATGGCTACACCTTC
cdr3_aa: CASSWPQASNYGYTF

j_call: TRBJ1-5
v_call: TRBV6-4
d_call: -
clone_size: -
cdr3_nt: TGTGCCAGCAGTGGGGCCTTTAATCAGCCCCAGCATTTT
cdr3_aa: CASSGAFNQPQHF

j_call: TRBJ2-1
v_call: TRBV7-9
d_call: -
clone_size: -
cdr3_nt: TGTGCCAGCAGCTTACGGACCGTCGGGGTCGGTTACAATGAGCAGTTCTTC
cdr3_aa: CASSLRTVGVGYNEQFF

j_call: TRBJ1-3
v_call: TRBV30
d_call: -
clone_size: -
cdr3_nt: TGTGCCGCGAGACCAGGGGACTCTGGAAACACCATATATTTT
cdr3_aa: CAARPGDSGNTIYF

j_call: TRBJ1-2
v_call: TRBV6-1
d_call: -
clone_size: -
cdr3_nt: TGTGCCAGCAGTGAAGTCCGGGTGAATGGCTACACCTTC
cdr3_aa: CASSEVRVNGYTF

j_call: TRBJ1-2
v_call: TRBV29-1
d_call: -
clone_size: -
cdr3_nt: TGCAGCGCCGCTCATCGGGGAGGTGGCTACACCTTC
cdr3_aa: CSAAHRGGGYTF

j_call: TRBJ2-7
v_call: TRBV30
d_call: -
clone_size: -
cdr3_nt: TGTGCCTGGAGTGTGCGTCTCTACGAGCAGTACTTC
cdr3_aa: CAWSVRLYEQYF

j_call: TRBJ1-1
v_call: TRBV29-1
d_call: TRBD1
clone_size: -
cdr3_nt: TGCAGCGGATACAGGGGCACTGAAGCTTTCTTT
cdr3_aa: CSGYRGTEAFF

j_call: TRBJ1-1
v_call: TRBV6-5
d_call: TRBD1
clone_size: -
cdr3_nt: TGTGCCAGCAGGCCCCTTCGGACAGGGGTCACTGAAGCTTTCTTT
cdr3_aa: CASRPLRTGVTEAFF

j_call: TRBJ1-2
v_call: TRBV6-1
d_call: -
clone_size: -
cdr3_nt: TGTGCCAGCAGTGAAATCAACAGGCGAAGCGCCAACTATGGCTACACCTTC
cdr3_aa: CASSEINRRSANYGYTF

j_call: TRBJ1-2
v_call: TRBV5-8
d_call: -
clone_size: -
cdr3_nt: TGTGCCAGCAGCCCGGGAGAGAGCCCTAACTATGGCTACACCTTC
cdr3_aa: CASSPGESPNYGYTF

j_call: TRBJ1-1
v_call: TRBV6-5
d_call: -
clone_size: -
cdr3_nt: TGTGCCAGCAGTTACGACACGGGGGGTGAAGCTTTCTTT
cdr3_aa: CASSYDTGGEAFF

j_call: TRBJ1-4
v_call: TRBV25-1
d_call: -
clone_size: once
cdr3_nt: TGTGCCAGCAGTGAATTCGGTCAGGGTGAAAAACTGTTTTTT
cdr3_aa: CASSEFGQGEKLFF

j_call: TRBJ2-1
v_call: TRBV7-3
d_call: TRBD2
clone_size: -
cdr3_nt: TGTGCCAGCAGCACAAGACTAGCGGGGTACAATGAGCAGTTCTTC
cdr3_aa: CASSTRLAGYNEQFF

j_call: TRBJ2-1
v_call: TRBV2
d_call: TRBD2
clone_size: -
cdr3_nt: TGTGCCAGCACAACTAGCGGAAATGAGCAGTTCTTC
cdr3_aa: CASTTSGNEQFF

j_call: TRBJ1-1
v_call: TRBV5-4
d_call: -
clone_size: -
cdr3_nt: TGTGCCAGCAGCTTTTTTCCGTCGGACACTGAAGCTTTCTTT
cdr3_aa: CASSFFPSDTEAFF

j_call: TRBJ2-3
v_call: TRBV11-3
d_call: -
clone_size: -
cdr3_nt: TGTGCCAGCAGCTGGGAGTCGGCCGGAAACACAGATACGCAGTATTTT
cdr3_aa: CASSWESAGNTDTQYF

j_call: TRBJ2-1
v_call: TRBV7-2
d_call: -
clone_size: -
cdr3_nt: TGTGCCAGCGACAAGAGCTTCGATGCCTCTTCTGACAATGAGCAGTTCTTC
cdr3_aa: CASDKSFDASSDNEQFF

j_call: TRBJ1-1
v_call: TRBV27
d_call: -
clone_size: once
cdr3_nt: TGTGCCAGCAGTCCCGAGAGGTTGGCTGAAGCTTTCTTT
cdr3_aa: CASSPERLAEAFF

j_call: TRBJ1-4
v_call: TRBV11-3
d_call: -
clone_size: -
cdr3_nt: TGTGCCAGCAGCTTAGACAGACCTGGGAGTGAAAAACTGTTTTTT
cdr3_aa: CASSLDRPGSEKLFF

j_call: TRBJ2-5
v_call: TRBV30
d_call: TRBD2
clone_size: -
cdr3_nt: TGTGCCTGGAGCGTACTAGCGAAGAAGACCCAGTACTTC
cdr3_aa: CAWSVLAKKTQYF

j_call: TRBJ1-2
v_call: TRBV2
d_call: -
clone_size: -
cdr3_nt: TGTGCCAGCAGCTGGGGGAGGGAGAACTATGGCTACACCTTC
cdr3_aa: CASSWGRENYGYTF

j_call: TRBJ1-1
v_call: TRBV19
d_call: -
clone_size: -
cdr3_nt: TGTGCCAGTAGTATGAGCCCCGCAGGTGAAGCTTTCTTT
cdr3_aa: CASSMSPAGEAFF